This T cell receptor (beta chain) was captured in a study of cytomegalovirus exposure and HLA in healthy donors. Notes on the study in general: Under in vitro conditions, a few CMV-associated chains were confirmed as specific for CMV antigens. The study labeled 164 TCR beta chains cytomegalovirus-associated.

This clone has only a few counts. Its specificity is unknown. The table came from immunoSEQ multiplex PCR; TCRdb's copy has only in-frame clones and leaves some out. The sample lists 200,000 to 250,000 clones, approximately 86% occurring once. V lost 6 bases, J lost 3 bases, and 11 bases lay in between. The CDR3 runs 13 residues. Germline-derived CDR1 and CDR2 are KGHSH and LQKENI. This receptor was obtained from a woman under 30 in good health and CMV-seronegative. The sequenced material came from PBMCs. The rearrangement uses TRBV18 and TRBJ1-1; D is unclear. CDR3 nucleotides: TGTGCCAGCTCCCTGACTCCAGACACTGAAGCTTTCTTT. Its translation: CASSLTPDTEAFF.